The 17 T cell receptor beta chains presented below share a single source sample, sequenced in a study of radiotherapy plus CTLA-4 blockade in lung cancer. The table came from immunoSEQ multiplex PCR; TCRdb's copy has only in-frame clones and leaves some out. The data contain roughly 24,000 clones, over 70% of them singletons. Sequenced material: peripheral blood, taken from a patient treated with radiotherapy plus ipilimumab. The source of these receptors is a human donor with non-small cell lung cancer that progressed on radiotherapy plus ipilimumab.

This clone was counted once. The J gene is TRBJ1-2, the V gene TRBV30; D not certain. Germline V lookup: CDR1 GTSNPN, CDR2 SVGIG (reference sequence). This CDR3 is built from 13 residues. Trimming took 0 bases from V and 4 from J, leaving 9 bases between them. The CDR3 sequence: CAWSVPLLYGYTF. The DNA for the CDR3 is TGTGCCTGGAGTGTCCCCCTCCTCTATGGCTACACCTTC. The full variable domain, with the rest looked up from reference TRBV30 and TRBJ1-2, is SQTIHQWPATLVQPVGSPLSLECTVEGTSNPNLYWYRQAAGRGLQLLFYSVGIGQISSEVPQNLSASRPQDRQFILSSKKLLLSDSGFYLCAWSVPLLYGYTFGSGTRLTVV.

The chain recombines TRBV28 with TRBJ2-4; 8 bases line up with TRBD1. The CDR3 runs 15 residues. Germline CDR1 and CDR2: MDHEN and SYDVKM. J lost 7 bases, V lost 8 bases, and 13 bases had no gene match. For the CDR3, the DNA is TGTGCCAGCGCCGTATCAGGGGGCGAGGGCAACATTCAGTACTTC. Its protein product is CASAVSGGEGNIQYF.

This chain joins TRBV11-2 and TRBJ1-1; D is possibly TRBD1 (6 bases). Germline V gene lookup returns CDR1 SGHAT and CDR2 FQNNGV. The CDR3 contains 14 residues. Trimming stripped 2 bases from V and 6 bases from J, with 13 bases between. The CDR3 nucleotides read TGTGCCAGCAGCTTATTACAGGGTAAAGCTGAAGCTTTCTTT. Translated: CASSLLQGKAEAFF.

The CDR3 region has the DNA TGTGCCATCAGAGACCAGAGCCGGGACATTCAGTACTTC. It is translated as CAIRDQSRDIQYF. The J gene is TRBJ2-4, the V gene TRBV10-3; unclear D gene. The CDR3 is 13 amino acids. Germline V gene sequence: CDR1 ENHRY, CDR2 SYGVKD. Trimming pared 6 bases from V and 8 bases from J, leaving 14 bases between.

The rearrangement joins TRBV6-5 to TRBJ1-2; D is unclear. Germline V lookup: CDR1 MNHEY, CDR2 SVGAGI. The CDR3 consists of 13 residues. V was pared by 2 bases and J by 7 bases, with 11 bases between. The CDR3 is CASSYDPRGGYTF. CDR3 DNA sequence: TGTGCCAGCAGTTACGATCCGCGGGGTGGCTACACCTTC.

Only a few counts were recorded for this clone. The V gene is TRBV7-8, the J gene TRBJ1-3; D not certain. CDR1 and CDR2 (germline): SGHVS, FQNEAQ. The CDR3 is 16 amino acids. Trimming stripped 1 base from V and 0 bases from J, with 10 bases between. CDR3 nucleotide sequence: TGTGCCAGCAGCTTAGACCTAACCAGCTCTGGAAACACCATATATTTT. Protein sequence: CASSLDLTSSGNTIYF.

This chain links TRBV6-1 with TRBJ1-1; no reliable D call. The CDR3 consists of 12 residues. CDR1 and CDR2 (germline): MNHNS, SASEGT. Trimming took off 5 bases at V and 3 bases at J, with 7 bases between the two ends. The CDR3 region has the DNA TGTGCCAGCAGTTTGGCGGACACTGAAGCTTTCTTT. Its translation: CASSLADTEAFF.

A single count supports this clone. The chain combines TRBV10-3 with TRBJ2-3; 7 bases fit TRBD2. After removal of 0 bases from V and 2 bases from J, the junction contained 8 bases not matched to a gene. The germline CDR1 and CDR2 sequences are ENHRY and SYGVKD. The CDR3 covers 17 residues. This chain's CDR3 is CAISESFGGGITDTQYF. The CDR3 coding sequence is TGTGCCATCAGTGAGTCATTCGGCGGGGGAATCACAGATACGCAGTATTTT.

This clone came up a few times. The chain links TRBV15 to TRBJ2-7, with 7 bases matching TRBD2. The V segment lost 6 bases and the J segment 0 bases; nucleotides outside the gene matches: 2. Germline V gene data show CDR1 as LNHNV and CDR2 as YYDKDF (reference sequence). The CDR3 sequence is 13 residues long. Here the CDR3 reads CATRRGDSYEQYF. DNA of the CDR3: TGTGCCACCAGACGGGGGGACTCCTACGAGCAGTACTTC.

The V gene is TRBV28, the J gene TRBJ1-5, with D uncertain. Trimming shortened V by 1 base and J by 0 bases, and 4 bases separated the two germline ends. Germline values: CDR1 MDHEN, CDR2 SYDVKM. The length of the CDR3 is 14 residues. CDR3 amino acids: CASSLYGSNQPQHF. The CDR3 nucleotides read TGTGCCAGCAGTTTATACGGTAGCAATCAGCCCCAGCATTTT.

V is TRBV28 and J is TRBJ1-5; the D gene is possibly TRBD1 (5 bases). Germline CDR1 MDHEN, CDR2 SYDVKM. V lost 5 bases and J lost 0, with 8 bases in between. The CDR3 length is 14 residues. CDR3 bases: TGTGCCAGCAGTCGGGGCTATAGCAATCAGCCCCAGCATTTT. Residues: CASSRGYSNQPQHF.

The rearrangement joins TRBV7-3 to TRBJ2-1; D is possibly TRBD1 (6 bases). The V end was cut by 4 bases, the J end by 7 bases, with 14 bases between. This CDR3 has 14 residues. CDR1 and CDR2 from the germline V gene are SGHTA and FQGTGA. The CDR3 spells CASSSQGRGNEQFF. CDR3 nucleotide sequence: TGTGCCAGCAGCTCACAGGGTCGAGGGAATGAGCAGTTCTTC. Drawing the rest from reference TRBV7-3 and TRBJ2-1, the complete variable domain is GAGVSQTPSNKVTEKGKYVELRCDPISGHTALYWYRQSLGQGPEFLIYFQGTGAADDSGLPNDRFFAVRPEGSVSTLKIQRTERGDSAVYLCASSSQGRGNEQFFGPGTRLTVL.

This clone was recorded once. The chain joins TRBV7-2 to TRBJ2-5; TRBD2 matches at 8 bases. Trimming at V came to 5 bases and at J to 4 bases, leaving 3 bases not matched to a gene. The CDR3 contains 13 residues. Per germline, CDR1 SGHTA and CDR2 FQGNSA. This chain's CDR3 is CASSPGGVETQYF. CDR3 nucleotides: TGTGCCAGCAGCCCCGGGGGGGTAGAGACCCAGTACTTC.

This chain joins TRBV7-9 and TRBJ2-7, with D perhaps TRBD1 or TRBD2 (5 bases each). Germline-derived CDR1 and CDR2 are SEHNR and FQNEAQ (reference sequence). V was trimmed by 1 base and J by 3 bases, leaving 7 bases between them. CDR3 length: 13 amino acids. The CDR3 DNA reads TGTGCCAGCAGCTTAGGAGGGGACTACGAGCAGTACTTC. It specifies CASSLGGDYEQYF.

CDR3 sequence reads: CSVEGTGPMELFF. The CDR3 nucleotides are TGCAGCGTTGAAGGGACAGGGCCGATGGAACTGTTTTTT. The V gene is TRBV29-1, the J gene TRBJ1-4; TRBD1 aligns across 8 bases. Trimming removed 1 base from V and 12 bases from J; junction bases left unmatched: 7. The CDR3 extends over 13 amino acids. Germline CDR1 SQVTM, CDR2 ANQGSEA.

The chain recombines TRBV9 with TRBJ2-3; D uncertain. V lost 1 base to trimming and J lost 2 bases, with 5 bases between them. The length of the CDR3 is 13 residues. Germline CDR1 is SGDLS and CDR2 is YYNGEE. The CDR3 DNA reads TGTGCCAGCAGCGTAAGTGTCACAGATACGCAGTATTTT. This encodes CASSVSVTDTQYF.

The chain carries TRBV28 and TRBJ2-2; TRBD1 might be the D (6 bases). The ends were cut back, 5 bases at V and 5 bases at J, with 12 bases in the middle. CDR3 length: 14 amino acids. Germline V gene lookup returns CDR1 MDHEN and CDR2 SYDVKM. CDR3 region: CASSLAGQTGELFF. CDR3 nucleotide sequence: TGTGCCAGCAGTCTGGCAGGACAGACCGGGGAGCTGTTTTTT.